Below, one T cell receptor (beta chain) is given with its context. This record belongs to a study of shared clonotypes between healthy human individuals. Germline V lookup: CDR1 SNHLY, CDR2 FYNNEI. CDR3 size: 13 residues. V was pared by 5 bases and J by 8 bases, with 6 bases of the junction left unmatched. Deep level was the assay's run setting. In the original processing: Filtering differed since immunoSEQ provided only junctions, with no quality scores. TCRdb keeps only in-frame clones here, not all; method: immunoSEQ multiplex PCR. From that table come the V and J calls and clone size; the DNA was used to work out D and trimming. The sample shows some 790,000 clones, roughly 72% of them seen only once.

Material for sequencing was memory CD4+ T cells sorted from blood. Sample subset: CD45RA-negative fraction. The sequence was obtained from a woman in her twenties or thirties in good health. The rearrangement links TRBV2 to TRBJ1-3; 7 nucleotides agree with TRBD1. The CDR3, as DNA: TGTGCCAGCAGTACGGAGGGGGCGGACACCATATATTTT. The encoded protein is CASSTEGADTIYF.